A single sample gave rise to the 9 T cell receptor beta chains below, sequenced in a study of post-analysis software for immune sequencing data. These receptors' targets are unknown. Unique molecular identifiers were built into the TCR beta cDNA libraries. TCRdb re-analysed the PCR reads in MiXCR, keeping a single row per CDR3 protein. The repertoire includes more than 450,000 distinct CDR3 sequences, 34% of them detected once, and less than 6% sits in the top ten. General study points: Roughly 5 TRBV segments (TRBV5-6, TRBV5-1 and TRBV20-1 among them) occurred more frequently in patients than in controls.

The sequencing input was blood. Every receptor here comes from a girl aged 2-17 years with multiple sclerosis.

V is TRBV5-5 and J is TRBJ1-2; D possibly corresponds to TRBD1 (5 bases). V was shortened by 3 bases and J by 4 bases, with 16 bases between the two germline ends. This CDR3 is 15 amino acids long. Germline loops: CDR1 SGHKS, CDR2 YYEKEE (reference sequence). In DNA, the CDR3 is TGTGCCAGCAGCTGGGACGGTGCCGCTCGCTATGGCTACACCTTC. This translates into CASSWDGAARYGYTF. The full variable domain, completed using reference TRBV5-5 and TRBJ1-2, is DAGVTQSPTHLIKTRGQQVTLRCSPISGHKSVSWYQQVLGQGPQFIFQYYEKEERGRGNFPDRFSARQFPNYSSELNVNALLLGDSALYLCASSWDGAARYGYTFGSGTRLTVV.

This clonotype turned up a few times. This may be a read error: a much more frequent sequence differs by one nucleotide. J is TRBJ2-7 and V is TRBV12-3 or TRBV12-4; D perhaps matches TRBD1 (6 bases). CDR3 length: 13 residues. The V end was cut by 6 bases, the J end by 3 bases, with 12 bases between. Here the CDR3 DNA reads TGTGCCAGCAGCTTCGGACAGAACTACGAGCAGTACTTC. Protein sequence: CASSFGQNYEQYF.

This clonotype was seen a handful of times. The chain combines TRBV11-2 with TRBJ2-1; D ambiguous. CDR1 and CDR2 (germline): SGHAT, FQNNGV. The CDR3 loop spans 13 amino acids. Trimming pared 5 bases from V and 9 bases from J, leaving 14 bases between. Here the CDR3 DNA reads TGTGCCAGCAGCGGAGCTATGGATGGTGAGCAGTTCTTC. It codes for CASSGAMDGEQFF.

Turning to this clonotype: It may be a read error: a sequence one base away is much more abundant. The chain has TRBV29-1 and TRBJ2-7; a weak D match, TRBD2 (6 bases). Looked up from germline, CDR1 is SQVTM and CDR2 is ANQGSEA. This CDR3 has 15 residues. DNA for the CDR3: TGCATCGCTATGGGTGGGCGGGAATCTTCCTACGAGCAGTACTTC. This codes for CIAMGGRESSYEQYF.

This rearrangement joins TRBV6-1 to TRBJ1-4; D not certain. V was pared by 1 base and J by 4 bases, with 7 bases between. CDR1 and CDR2 (germline): MNHNS, SASEGT. This CDR3 comprises 14 residues. DNA for the CDR3: TGTGCCAGCAGTGAAGTCGGGGTTAATGAAAAACTGTTTTTT. Protein product: CASSEVGVNEKLFF.

The chain is built from TRBV20-1 and TRBJ2-7, with D perhaps assigned TRBD1 or TRBD2 (5 bases each). Trimming cost V 3 bases and J 0 bases, with 9 bases left between them. CDR1 and CDR2 (germline): DFQATT, SNEGSKA (reference sequence). This CDR3 spans 13 amino acids. The CDR3 sequence is CSASRGRSYEQYF. The CDR3 DNA follows: TGCAGTGCTAGCCGGGGACGCTCCTACGAGCAGTACTTC.

This clonotype was observed a few times. The V and J genes are TRBV12-3 or TRBV12-4 and TRBJ1-5; TRBD1 matches at 7 bases. The ends lost 6 bases at V and 6 bases at J; junction bases unmatched: 8. There are 14 residues in the CDR3. The CDR3 DNA reads as TGTGCCAGCAGCCAAGGGGGCTTCGGTCAGCCCCAGCATTTT. Translation: CASSQGGFGQPQHF.

This clonotype was detected once. This sequence joins TRBV20-1 and TRBJ2-3; D is possibly TRBD1 (6 bases). Per the germline V gene, CDR1 is DFQATT and CDR2 is SNEGSKA (reference sequence). V lost 8 bases to trimming and J lost 4 bases, with 22 bases between them. CDR3 length equals 15 residues. Written as DNA, the CDR3 is TGCAGTATCTCCGGCAGGGGCCTAAGCGCAGATACGCAGTATTTT. Its protein product is CSISGRGLSADTQYF.

The gene calls are TRBV20-1 and TRBJ2-5, with a weak D call TRBD2 (6 bases). Per the germline V gene, CDR1 is DFQATT and CDR2 is SNEGSKA (reference sequence). Trimming left V 5 bases short and J 4 bases short, with 20 bases between. CDR3 size: 15 residues. The CDR3, as DNA: TGCAGTGCTCCGCACACCGCCATGGGAGGAGAGACCCAGTACTTC. Translating it yields CSAPHTAMGGETQYF.